Listed here are 17 T cell receptor beta chains from one sample, sequenced in a study of shared clonotypes between healthy human individuals (TCRdb year 2020). Library generation was performed with the immunoSEQ multiplex PCR assay. TCRdb carries this immuneACCESS record with in-frame sequences only. Its versions omit some clonotypes, under half of them owing to an unresolved V gene in the studies checked, with the rest unexplained. This sample comprises 2 million to 2.5 million clones, around 95% of them detected only once. The top ten clonotypes cover 0.13% of the sample. The sequencing sample was made of naive CD4+ T cells sorted from blood. The meaning of the sample's cell subset or site label: CD45RA+ positively selected. The receptors here all came from a man between 18 and 29 years old in good health.

This chain links TRBV6-6 with TRBJ1-2; D gene ambiguous. The germline V and J ends were trimmed by 2 bases and 2 bases, with 6 bases remaining between them. The CDR3 consists of 13 residues. Germline CDR1 reads MNHNY; CDR2 reads SVGAGI (reference sequence). As DNA, the CDR3 is TGTGCCAGCAGTTACGCAGAGAACTATGGCTACACCTTC. It translates to CASSYAENYGYTF.

The rearrangement joins TRBV11-3 to TRBJ2-1; 9 bases are shared with TRBD1. Germline CDR1 reads SGHNT; CDR2 reads YENEEA. The CDR3 has 16 amino acids. V lost 0 bases, J lost 5 bases, and 5 bases stayed unmatched. CDR3 in DNA: TGTGCCAGCAGCTTAGATTTTACAGGGGGCAACAATGAGCAGTTCTTC. This codes for CASSLDFTGGNNEQFF.

V usage is TRBV6-1 and J usage is TRBJ1-2; tentatively, D is TRBD1 (5 bases). The CDR3 extends over 15 amino acids. Trimming took off 5 bases at V and 4 bases at J, with 17 bases between the two ends. Germline-derived CDR1 and CDR2 are MNHNS and SASEGT. In nucleotides, the CDR3 is TGTGCCAGCAGTCAACTCGGACACACATCCTATGGCTACACCTTC. This encodes CASSQLGHTSYGYTF.

The J gene is TRBJ2-5, the V gene TRBV10-3, with D possibly TRBD1 on 6 matching bases. Trimming took off 10 bases at V and 4 bases at J, with 16 bases between the two ends. Germline-derived CDR1 and CDR2 are ENHRY and SYGVKD. The CDR3 extends over 13 amino acids. This chain's CDR3 is CATKNRDAETQYF. DNA of the CDR3: TGTGCCACCAAAAACAGGGATGCAGAGACCCAGTACTTC.

This sequence joins TRBV7-9 and TRBJ1-1, with D hard to call. Germline CDR1 reads SEHNR; CDR2 reads FQNEAQ (reference sequence). This CDR3 spans 12 amino acids. The CDR3 DNA reads as TGTGGCTCCACGGCAGGTGTGAAAGAAGCTTTCTTT. This gives the protein CGSTAGVKEAFF.

V and J are TRBV5-6 and TRBJ2-2, with 10 bases fitting TRBD1. This CDR3 spans 15 amino acids. The J segment lost 4 bases and the V segment lost 2 bases, leaving 2 bases of the junction unmatched. Germline assignment: CDR1 SGHDT and CDR2 YYEEEE. The CDR3 loop reads CASSFDRGLTGELFF. The DNA for the CDR3 is TGTGCCAGCAGCTTCGACAGGGGGCTCACCGGGGAGCTGTTTTTT.

The chain has TRBV4-3 and TRBJ2-6; tentatively, D is TRBD1 (5 bases). CDR1 is LGHNA, CDR2 YSLEER, per germline. The CDR3 totals 16 residues. V lost 6 bases and J lost 0, with 12 bases in between. This CDR3 is CASSPDRSSGANVLTF. CDR3 sequence (DNA): TGCGCCAGCAGTCCTGACAGAAGCTCTGGGGCCAACGTCCTGACTTTC.

This rearrangement joins TRBV7-2 to TRBJ1-3; D not certain. Germline V gene sequence: CDR1 SGHTA, CDR2 FQGNSA. Trimming removed 1 base from V and 0 bases from J, with 13 bases in between. The CDR3 covers 17 residues. The CDR3 nucleotides read TGTGCCAGCAGCTTAGACTCGCATCGAGGCTCTGGAAACACCATATATTTT. As protein: CASSLDSHRGSGNTIYF.

This chain uses TRBV5-6 with TRBJ1-2; 9 nucleotides align to TRBD1. Germline V gene data show CDR1 as SGHDT and CDR2 as YYEEEE. The CDR3 covers 14 residues. The V and J ends lost 0 bases and 4 bases, in that order; junction bases with no gene match: 1. Here the CDR3 DNA reads TGTGCCAGCAGCTTGGGACAGGGGGTCTATGGCTACACCTTC. The encoded protein is CASSLGQGVYGYTF.

V gene TRBV6-5 combines with J gene TRBJ1-1, with TRBD1 matching over 7 bases. V shed 6 bases, J shed 5 bases, and the junction held 12 bases outside the gene matches. The CDR3 spans 15 residues. Germline lookup yields CDR1 MNHEY and CDR2 SVGAGI. The CDR3 protein is CASSYQRGLRTEAFF. DNA of the CDR3: TGTGCCAGCAGCTACCAGAGGGGGCTAAGGACTGAAGCTTTCTTT.

J is TRBJ2-2 and V is TRBV6-6, with D maybe TRBD2 (7 bases). Trimming stripped 6 bases from V and 3 bases from J, with 17 bases between. The CDR3 loop spans 16 amino acids. In germline, CDR1 is MNHNY, CDR2 SVGAGI (reference sequence). The DNA of the CDR3 is TGTGCCAGCAGGAGCCAACGGGGGGCAGACACCGGGGAGCTGTTTTTT. Residues: CASRSQRGADTGELFF.

The chain joins TRBV30 to TRBJ1-3, with unresolved D. Germline loops: CDR1 GTSNPN, CDR2 SVGIG (reference sequence). Deletions cut 2 bases from V and 0 bases from J, with 14 bases between. This CDR3 is built from 16 residues. The CDR3 loop reads CAWSFLGISSGNTIYF. CDR3 coding DNA: TGTGCCTGGAGTTTTCTGGGGATTTCCTCTGGAAACACCATATATTTT.

The rearrangement links TRBV6-4 to TRBJ2-3, with TRBD2 identical over 8 bases. The CDR3 extends over 15 amino acids. Germline lookup yields CDR1 MRHNA and CDR2 SNTAGT. V shed 3 bases, J shed 6 bases, and the junction held 8 bases outside the gene matches. CDR3 loop: CASSETAGAPDTQYF. The CDR3 DNA reads TGTGCCAGCAGTGAAACAGCGGGGGCACCTGATACGCAGTATTTT.

The CDR3 DNA follows: TGTGCCTCCAGGGGTTTTGAAAGGACCCAGTACTTC. Encoded protein: CASRGFERTQYF. The V gene is TRBV30, the J gene TRBJ2-5, with a tentative D call TRBD1 (6 bases). This CDR3 is 12 amino acids long. The V gene's germline CDR1 is GTSNPN and CDR2 SVGIG (reference sequence). Between the trimmed V and J ends, which lost 7 bases and 7 bases, there was a span of 16 bases.

With respect to this clone: Other DNA sequences from this sample encode an identical CDR3 as well. The rearrangement joins TRBV6-6 to TRBJ1-5; D ambiguous. The CDR3 consists of 12 residues. V gave up 6 bases and J gave up 0 bases, with 3 bases separating them. The germline CDR1 and CDR2 sequences are MNHNY and SVGAGI (reference sequence). In DNA, the CDR3 is TGTGCCAGCAGAGATAGCAATCAGCCCCAGCATTTT. Its translation is CASRDSNQPQHF.

The rearrangement joins TRBV4-1 to TRBJ2-3; D is possibly TRBD1 (6 bases). V gave up 4 bases and J gave up 6 bases, with 8 bases separating them. From germline, CDR1 is MGHRA and CDR2 YSYEKL. The CDR3 consists of 12 residues. The CDR3 protein is CASSLGQDTQYF. The CDR3 bases are TGCGCCAGCAGCCTAGGACAGGATACGCAGTATTTT.

V usage is TRBV19 and J usage is TRBJ1-2; D not resolved. The CDR3 loop spans 12 amino acids. Germline V CDR1 and CDR2: LNHDA, SQIVND (reference sequence). With 3 bases removed from V and 7 bases from J, the gap between germline ends came to 9 bases. The CDR3 DNA follows: TGTGCCAGTAGTATCAGTAGTCGTGGCTACACCTTC. Its translation is CASSISSRGYTF.